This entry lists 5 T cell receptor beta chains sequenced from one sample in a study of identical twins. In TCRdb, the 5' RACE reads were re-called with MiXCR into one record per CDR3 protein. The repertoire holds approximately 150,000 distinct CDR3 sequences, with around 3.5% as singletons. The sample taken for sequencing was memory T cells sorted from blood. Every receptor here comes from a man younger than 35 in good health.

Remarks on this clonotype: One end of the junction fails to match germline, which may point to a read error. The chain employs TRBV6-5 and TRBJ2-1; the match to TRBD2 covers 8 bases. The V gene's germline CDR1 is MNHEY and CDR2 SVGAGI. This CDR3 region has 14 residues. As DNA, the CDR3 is TGTGCCAGCAGTTCGAGCGGGAGCTGGAATGAGCAGTCCTTC. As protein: CASSSSGSWNEQSF.

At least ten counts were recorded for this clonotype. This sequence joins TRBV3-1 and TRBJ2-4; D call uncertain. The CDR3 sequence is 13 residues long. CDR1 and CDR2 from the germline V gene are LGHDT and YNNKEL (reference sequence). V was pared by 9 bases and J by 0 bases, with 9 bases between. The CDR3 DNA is TGTGCCAGTTCCGACGGAGCCAAAAACATTCAGTACTTC. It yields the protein CASSDGAKNIQYF. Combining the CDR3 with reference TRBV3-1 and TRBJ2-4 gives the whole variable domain DTAVSQTPKYLVTQMGNDKSIKCEQNLGHDTMYWYKQDSKKFLKIMFSYNNKELIINETVPNRFSPKSPDKAHLNLHINSLELGDSAVYFCASSDGAKNIQYFGAGTRLSVL.

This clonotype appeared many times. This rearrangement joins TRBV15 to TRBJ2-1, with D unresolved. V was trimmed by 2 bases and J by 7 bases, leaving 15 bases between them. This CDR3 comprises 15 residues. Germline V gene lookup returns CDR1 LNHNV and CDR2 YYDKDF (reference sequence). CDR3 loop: CATSRSASLRNEQFF. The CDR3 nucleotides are TGTGCCACCAGCAGATCTGCCAGTCTGAGGAATGAGCAGTTCTTC.

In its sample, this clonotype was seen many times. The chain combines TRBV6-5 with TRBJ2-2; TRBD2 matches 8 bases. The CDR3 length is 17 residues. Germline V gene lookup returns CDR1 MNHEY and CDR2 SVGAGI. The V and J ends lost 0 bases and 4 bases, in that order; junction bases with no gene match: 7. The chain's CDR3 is CASSYSFSGLGTGELFF. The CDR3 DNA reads TGTGCCAGCAGTTACTCGTTTTCGGGACTAGGCACCGGGGAGCTGTTTTTT.

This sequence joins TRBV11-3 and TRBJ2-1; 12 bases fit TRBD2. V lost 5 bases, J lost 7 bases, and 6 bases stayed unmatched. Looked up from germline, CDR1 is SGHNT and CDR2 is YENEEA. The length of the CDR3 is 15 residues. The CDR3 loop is CASSDRTSGTNEQFF. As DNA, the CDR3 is TGTGCCAGCAGCGATCGGACTAGCGGGACGAATGAGCAGTTCTTC.